A selection of T cell receptor beta chains follows, all from one sample in a study of blood T cell repertoires in COVID-19. Sequencing used immunoSEQ multiplex PCR; TCRdb keeps in-frame clones, though not all of them. The sample lists 150,000 to 200,000 clones; 87% were seen once. Sequencing was carried out using peripheral blood. All receptors come from a human donor in a cohort sampled during active COVID-19. The CDR3 runs from the conserved cysteine through the conserved F or W. Each record gives: D gene, J gene, V gene, clone size, CDR3 DNA, CDR3 protein. D genes are given only for firm matches. Clone size is not always given. Where it is, it says once, few, many or a class for expanded clones.

>.|TRBJ2-7|TRBV27|.
TGTGCCAGCAGTCCACGGGGGTCCCCCTCCTACGAGCAGTACTTC
CASSPRGSPSYEQYF
>.|TRBJ1-5|TRBV19|.
TGTGCCAGTAGTATAACAGCTCAGCCCCAGCATTTT
CASSITAQPQHF
>TRBD1|TRBJ1-1|TRBV5-5|.
TGTGCCAGCAGCTTGGAGCCGACAGGGGGCGCATACACTGAAGCTTTCTTT
CASSLEPTGGAYTEAFF
>TRBD1|TRBJ2-5|TRBV24-1|.
TGTGCCACCAGTGACAGGGGGCCTGAGACCCAGTACTTC
CATSDRGPETQYF
>.|TRBJ2-1|TRBV5-1|.
TGCGCCAGCAGCGGGGGGACTGGGTTCAATGAGCAGTTCTTC
CASSGGTGFNEQFF
>.|TRBJ1-1|TRBV13|.
TGTGCCAGCAGCTCCCGGGGCGCGGGGACTGAAGCTTTCTTT
CASSSRGAGTEAFF
>TRBD1|TRBJ2-7|TRBV7-3|.
TGTGCCAGCAGCCAGACAGGGGGCTCCTACGAGCAGTACTTC
CASSQTGGSYEQYF
>TRBD1|TRBJ1-4|TRBV28|once
TGTGCCAGCAGAGGGACAGGGTTAGATGAAAAACTGTTTTTT
CASRGTGLDEKLFF
>.|TRBJ1-5|TRBV7-8|.
TGTGCCAGCAGCTTACTCGCGGGGGTAGGGCAGCCCCAGCATTTT
CASSLLAGVGQPQHF
>.|TRBJ1-2|TRBV2|.
TGTGCCAGCAGTGCGCACAGGGAGAATGGCTACACCTTC
CASSAHRENGYTF
>TRBD1|TRBJ2-2|TRBV5-1|.
TGCGCCAGCAGCCCGGGACAGGGTCGGACCGGGGAGCTGTTTTTT
CASSPGQGRTGELFF
>.|TRBJ2-7|TRBV7-3|.
TGTGCCAGCAGCCAGGAGGGATTTTACGAGCAGTACTTC
CASSQEGFYEQYF
>.|TRBJ2-7|TRBV19|.
TGTGCCAGTAGTTACGGGGGTCGCGAGCAGTACTTC
CASSYGGREQYF
>TRBD1|TRBJ2-3|TRBV7-2|.
TGTGCCAGCAGCCCCGGACAGGGAGCAGATACGCAGTATTTT
CASSPGQGADTQYF
>TRBD1|TRBJ1-2|TRBV30|.
TGTGCCTGGAGCTCCAGCCCAGGGGGAGGCTACACCTTC
CAWSSSPGGGYTF
>.|TRBJ2-3|TRBV7-2|once
TGTGCCAGCAGCAAAGGGGCCTGGGGGCGCCCAGATACGCAGTATTTT
CASSKGAWGRPDTQYF
>.|TRBJ2-7|TRBV2|.
TGTGCCAGCCACCTTGTCGGGAGTCCGAGCTCCTACGAGCAGTACTTC
CASHLVGSPSSYEQYF
>TRBD2|TRBJ2-2|TRBV7-2|.
TGTGCCAGCAGCTTTTCAACTAGCGGGGCGTACACCGGGGAGCTGTTTTTT
CASSFSTSGAYTGELFF
>.|TRBJ2-5|TRBV4-1|.
TGCGCCAGCAGCCAAGATAGGCAGGGTCAAGAGACCCAGTACTTC
CASSQDRQGQETQYF
>.|TRBJ1-5|TRBV4-1|.
TGCGCCAGCAGCCAAGAACAGGCGGACTATAGCAATCAGCCCCAGCATTTT
CASSQEQADYSNQPQHF
>TRBD2|TRBJ2-3|TRBV9|.
TGTGCCAGCAGCCCGCGGACTAGCGGGGTGACAGATACGCAGTATTTT
CASSPRTSGVTDTQYF
>TRBD2|TRBJ2-7|TRBV27|.
TGTGCCAGCAGTCCCCTTGCTAGCGGGAGATCACGAGAGCAGTACTTC
CASSPLASGRSREQYF
>.|TRBJ2-1|TRBV20-1|.
TGCAGCGCAAGTGGACAAATTTTTGGAGGGAGGAATGAGCAGTTCTTC
CSASGQIFGGRNEQFF
>TRBD2|TRBJ2-1|TRBV7-8|few
TGTGCCAGCAGACTAAGTGGGACTAGCCAGTTCAATGAGCAGTTCTTC
CASRLSGTSQFNEQFF
>TRBD2|TRBJ2-3|TRBV14|once
TGTGCCAGCAGCCAAGTCTATAGAGCGGGATGGGATACGCAGTATTTT
CASSQVYRAGWDTQYF
>TRBD1|TRBJ2-7|TRBV10-1|.
TGCGCCAGCAGCCCCGGGACAGGGGGCTCCTACGAGCAGTACTTC
CASSPGTGGSYEQYF
>TRBD2|TRBJ2-5|TRBV7-9|once
TGTGCCAGCAGCCATCGGGGGGGATTGGACCAGTACTTC
CASSHRGGLDQYF
>TRBD2|TRBJ2-1|TRBV7-8|.
TGTGCCAGCAGCTTAGCGAGGCTAGCGGGGGTGTACAATGAGCAGTTCTTC
CASSLARLAGVYNEQFF
>.|TRBJ2-2|TRBV2|.
TGTGCCAGCAGGCAGGGACAGAACACCGGGGAGCTGTTTTTT
CASRQGQNTGELFF
>TRBD1|TRBJ1-5|TRBV29-1|few
TGCAGCGTCTTACAGGGGGATCAGCCCCAGCATTTT
CSVLQGDQPQHF
>TRBD1|TRBJ1-6|TRBV18|few
TGTGCCAGCTCAGACAGGGTTTCACCCCTCCACTTT
CASSDRVSPLHF
>.|TRBJ1-2|TRBV18|.
TGTGCCAGCTCACCATCGGGGGACGTCGATGGCTACACCTTC
CASSPSGDVDGYTF
>.|TRBJ1-6|TRBV30|.
TGTGCCTGGACCGACAGTAATTCACCCCTCCACTTT
CAWTDSNSPLHF
>.|TRBJ1-4|TRBV11-1|.
TGTGCCAGCGGCGAGGTGGGGACTGCAACTAATGAAAAACTGTTTTTT
CASGEVGTATNEKLFF
>.|TRBJ2-1|TRBV7-3|.
TGTGCCAGCAGCTTAGGTACGGGACTCCACTCAAATGAGCAGTTCTTC
CASSLGTGLHSNEQFF
>.|TRBJ1-1|TRBV5-1|once
TGCGCCAGCAGCGCGCTTTCAGGCGGGAGCACTGAAGCTTTCTTT
CASSALSGGSTEAFF
>.|TRBJ2-3|TRBV9|.
TGTGCCAGCAGCGCCGCAACTTTCGCAGATACGCAGTATTTT
CASSAATFADTQYF
>.|TRBJ1-5|TRBV19|.
TGTGCCAGTGGGCAGCCCTCGGGGTCGTCGGTTTATAGCAATCAGCCCCAGCATTTT
CASGQPSGSSVYSNQPQHF
>.|TRBJ1-3|TRBV15|.
TGTGCCACCAGCACCGGTGAGGCCAGCTCTGGAAACACCATATATTTT
CATSTGEASSGNTIYF
>TRBD1|TRBJ2-5|TRBV5-1|once
TGCGCCAGCAGCACATGGGCGGGACAGGGGAAGGAGACCCAGTACTTC
CASSTWAGQGKETQYF
>TRBD1|TRBJ1-1|TRBV19|.
TGTGCCAGTAGTATATCCACAGGGGGCGCCGGTGAAGCTTTCTTT
CASSISTGGAGEAFF
>.|TRBJ1-2|TRBV5-4|.
TGTGCCAGCAGCTTGGAGAGGGTAGGGAAGGTCTATGGCTACACCTTC
CASSLERVGKVYGYTF
>TRBD1|TRBJ2-3|TRBV30|.
TGTGCCTGGAGTTCCACAGGGGCTAGCACAGATACGCAGTATTTT
CAWSSTGASTDTQYF
>TRBD1|TRBJ1-2|TRBV5-6|once
TGTGCCAGCAGCCAGGACAGGATGGGCTATGGCTACACCTTC
CASSQDRMGYGYTF